A selection of T cell receptor beta chains follows, all from one sample in a study of long-term antiretroviral therapy in people with HIV. The repertoire was sequenced with immunoSEQ multiplex PCR; TCRdb's copy has only in-frame clones and lacks some. The sample holds some 17,000 clones; approximately 84% are singletons and the top ten take more than 14%. Specimen: unsorted PBMCs, collected about 1.2 years before starting antiretroviral therapy. The receptors here all came from a man aged 25 to 45 with HIV. Each CDR3 is given with its conserved first and last residue. The D gene is left open where the match is weak. For some rows the clone size is stated as once, few or many, or as a class when expanded; others skip it.

TRBJ1-1 | NA | TRBV19 | TRBD1 | TGTGCCAGTAGTCTCCGACAGGGGACGACTGAAGCTTTCTTT | CASSLRQGTTEAFF
TRBJ2-1 | NA | TRBV6-6 | NA | TGTGCCAGCAGGTTAAGCGGAGAGCAGTTCTTC | CASRLSGEQFF
TRBJ2-3 | once | TRBV2 | TRBD2 | TGTGCCAGCAGTTCTAGCGGGAGGGTGAACACAGATACGCAGTATTTT | CASSSSGRVNTDTQYF
TRBJ2-7 | NA | TRBV5-5 | TRBD1 | TGTGCCAGCAGCTTGAGGACGGGACAGGGCTCCTACGAGCAGTACTTC | CASSLRTGQGSYEQYF
TRBJ2-3 | NA | TRBV19 | TRBD2 | TGTGCCAGTAGGGGACTAGCGGACACAGATACGCAGTATTTT | CASRGLADTDTQYF
TRBJ2-7 | NA | TRBV27 | NA | TGTGCCAGCAGTCGTCCTCCGGGACCCCTCTACGAGCAGTACTTC | CASSRPPGPLYEQYF
TRBJ1-2 | NA | TRBV7-9 | NA | TGTGCCAGCTCTACGTATGGGGTGATCGGTGGCTACACCTTC | CASSTYGVIGGYTF
TRBJ2-2 | NA | TRBV5-4 | TRBD2 | TGTGCCAGCAGCTCGGGACTACTATACACCGGGGAGCTGTTTTTT | CASSSGLLYTGELFF
TRBJ2-5 | NA | TRBV27 | TRBD1 | TGTCCCACTAAGGCTGGGGTGACAGGGCCCCAAGAGACCCAGTACTTC | CPTKAGVTGPQETQYF
TRBJ2-3 | NA | TRBV6-1 | NA | TGTGCCAGCAGTGCATACAGGGGTTCGGGAGGGTCAGATACGCAGTATTTT | CASSAYRGSGGSDTQYF
TRBJ2-4 | NA | TRBV7-2 | NA | TGTGCCAGCAGCTTAAGGGATTCGTTGCACTTC | CASSLRDSLHF
TRBJ1-2 | NA | TRBV5-4 | TRBD1 | TGTGCCAGCAGCTTCGGGACAGCCCATACCTACACCTTC | CASSFGTAHTYTF
TRBJ2-7 | once | TRBV7-9 | NA | TGTGCCAGCAGCCCTCCGGGTTACGAGCAGTACTTC | CASSPPGYEQYF
TRBJ1-3 | NA | TRBV4-2 | NA | TGTGCCAGCAGCCAAGAAGGACGGACTAATGGAAACACCATATATTTT | CASSQEGRTNGNTIYF
TRBJ1-6 | NA | TRBV9 | TRBD1 | TGTGCCAGCAGCGCTCTAACAGGGGACAATTCACCCCTCCACTTT | CASSALTGDNSPLHF
TRBJ2-7 | few | TRBV7-6 | NA | TGTGCCAGCAGCTTAGCCGGGGCCGAGGGTTCCTACGAGCAGTACTTC | CASSLAGAEGSYEQYF
TRBJ2-5 | NA | TRBV15 | TRBD2 | TGTGCCACCAGCAGTGGACTAGCGGGGGGAAAAGAGACCCAGTACTTC | CATSSGLAGGKETQYF
TRBJ2-5 | NA | TRBV27 | TRBD1 | TGTGCCAGCAGCTTCAACAGGGGTAGGGAGACCCAGTACTTC | CASSFNRGRETQYF
TRBJ1-1 | NA | TRBV7-9 | NA | TGTGCCAGCAGCAAGCAACAGGGAAACACTGAAGCTTTCTTT | CASSKQQGNTEAFF
TRBJ2-7 | NA | TRBV5-4 | NA | TGTGCCAGCAGCTTACGTGGGACACCTGAGCAGTACTTC | CASSLRGTPEQYF
TRBJ2-7 | NA | TRBV7-8 | TRBD2 | TGTGCCAGCAGCTCGTTTGCTAGCGGGGGCTACGAGCAGTACTTC | CASSSFASGGYEQYF
TRBJ1-1 | NA | TRBV9 | NA | TGTGCCAGCAGCGTAGGAATAGCGTCTTCGAACACTGAAGCTTTCTTT | CASSVGIASSNTEAFF
TRBJ1-1 | NA | TRBV6-5 | NA | TGTGCCAGTCTTGAGGACAGTCGCCTCTACACTGAAGCTTTCTTT | CASLEDSRLYTEAFF
TRBJ2-1 | NA | TRBV9 | NA | TGTGCCAGCAGCGCCGGGGCGGGGTCCTACTACAATGAGCAGTTCTTC | CASSAGAGSYYNEQFF
TRBJ2-2 | NA | TRBV7-8 | NA | TGTGCCAGCAGCTTAGTGCAGGGGAACACCGGGGAGCTGTTTTTT | CASSLVQGNTGELFF
TRBJ1-1 | NA | TRBV2 | TRBD1 | TGTGCCAGCAGGCCGGGACAGGGGATTCCGGCTTTCTTT | CASRPGQGIPAFF
TRBJ2-1 | NA | TRBV11-2 | NA | TGTGCCAGCAGCTCGTACACCGGGCCCAGCTCCTACAATGAGCAGTTCTTC | CASSSYTGPSSYNEQFF
TRBJ1-3 | NA | TRBV11-2 | NA | TGTGCCAGCAGCCTAGGGGTGGGGTATCCCTCTGGAAACACCATATATTTT | CASSLGVGYPSGNTIYF
TRBJ2-7 | NA | TRBV6-6 | TRBD1 | TGTGCCAGCAGTGGCCGGGACAGGAACTCCTACGAGCAGTACTTC | CASSGRDRNSYEQYF